These 26 T cell receptor beta chains share one sample of origin, sequenced in a study of blood T cell repertoires in COVID-19. The method was immunoSEQ multiplex PCR; TCRdb's version includes in-frame clones alone and lacks a portion of them. The sample holds fewer than 400,000 clones, roughly 90% seen once. Sequences were obtained from PBMCs or T cells enriched from blood (not recorded which). These receptors originate from a woman aged 25-40 years who had recovered from COVID-19.

The rearrangement joins TRBV30 to TRBJ2-7; D remains ambiguous. The V end was cut by 0 bases, the J end by 3 bases, with 12 bases between. Germline V gene lookup returns CDR1 GTSNPN and CDR2 SVGIG (reference sequence). CDR3 length: 14 residues. CDR3 loop: CAWSVTSQNYEQYF. In nucleotides, the CDR3 is TGTGCCTGGAGTGTGACAAGCCAAAACTACGAGCAGTACTTC.

This sequence joins TRBV21-1 and TRBJ2-2; TRBD2, the table's D call, lacks a check against the DNA. TRBV21-1 is shown as a pseudogene. CDR3 length: 11 residues. The CDR3 is CASRRDGELFF. The DNA for the CDR3 is TGTGCCAGCAGGAGGGACGGGGAGCTGTTTTTT.

The rearrangement links TRBV29-1 to TRBJ1-2, with D uncertain. The CDR3 has 11 residues. V lost 0 bases, J lost 9 bases, and 8 bases lay in between. Germline loops: CDR1 SQVTM, CDR2 ANQGSEA. The CDR3 sequence is CSVEESRSYTF. The CDR3 region has the DNA TGCAGCGTTGAAGAATCCAGGAGCTACACCTTC.

The rearrangement joins TRBV7-9 to TRBJ1-3, with D hard to call. CDR3 size: 15 residues. Germline CDR1 SEHNR, CDR2 FQNEAQ (reference sequence). V was shortened by 5 bases and J by 0 bases, with 11 bases between the two germline ends. The CDR3 DNA is TGTGCCAGCAGCGGGGAGGATCACTCTGGAAACACCATATATTTT. Amino acids: CASSGEDHSGNTIYF.

This clone was observed once. The chain carries TRBV25-1 and TRBJ2-3, with D possibly TRBD1 on 5 matching bases. The germline V and J ends were trimmed by 7 bases and 0 bases, with 11 bases remaining between them. Looked up from germline, CDR1 is MGHDK and CDR2 is SYGVNS. The CDR3 has 14 residues. CDR3 nucleotide sequence: TGTGCCAGCACCTACACAGGTAGCACAGATACGCAGTATTTT. Encoded protein: CASTYTGSTDTQYF.

This clone has just one count. The DNA of the CDR3 is TGTGCCAGCAGACCGGGAGGGGGCGAGGGTTTCATCTACGAGCAGTACTTC. Translating gives CASRPGGGEGFIYEQYF. The gene calls are TRBV28 and TRBJ2-7, with a weak D call TRBD2 (8 bases). Germline loops: CDR1 MDHEN, CDR2 SYDVKM. This CDR3 contains 17 residues. The ends were cut back, 6 bases at V and 3 bases at J, with 24 bases in the middle.

V gene TRBV5-4 combines with J gene TRBJ2-2, with 11 nucleotides matching TRBD2. The CDR3 sequence is 15 residues long. Germline V CDR1 and CDR2: SGHNT, YYREEE (reference sequence). Trimming removed 4 bases from V and 9 bases from J; junction bases left unmatched: 8. CDR3 sequence: CASSVGTSGSRELFF. In DNA, the CDR3 is TGTGCCAGCAGCGTCGGGACTAGCGGAAGCCGGGAGCTGTTTTTT.

This rearrangement joins TRBV9 to TRBJ2-3; TRBD1 aligns across 8 bases. The germline CDR1 and CDR2 sequences are SGDLS and YYNGEE. With 4 bases clipped from V and 0 bases from J, the junction kept 4 bases outside the gene matches. The CDR3 is 15 residues long. The DNA of the CDR3 is TGTGCCAGCAGCAGGGGGGACAGGAGCACAGATACGCAGTATTTT. Translation: CASSRGDRSTDTQYF. Full variable domain (rest looked up from reference TRBV9 and TRBJ2-3): DSGVTQTPKHLITATGQRVTLRCSPRSGDLSVYWYQQSLDQGLQFLIQYYNGEERAKGNILERFSAQQFPDLHSELNLSSLELGDSALYFCASSRGDRSTDTQYFGPGTRLTVL.

The CDR3 protein is CASSLLGQQNTEAFF. The CDR3 nucleotides read TGTGCCAGCAGCTTACTGGGACAGCAGAACACTGAAGCTTTCTTT. This chain links TRBV7-8 with TRBJ1-1; 7 bases are shared with TRBD1. CDR1 SGHVS and CDR2 FQNEAQ come from the germline V gene. The CDR3 length is 15 residues. V lost 2 bases, J lost 1 base, and 4 bases stayed unmatched.

The J gene is TRBJ2-2, the V gene TRBV7-2, with 7 bases lining up with TRBD1. The CDR3 consists of 16 residues. Germline V gives CDR1 SGHTA, CDR2 FQGNSA. V was pared by 4 bases and J by 6 bases, with 11 bases of the junction left unmatched. The CDR3 loop reads CASSSRRDSSSGELFF. In nucleotides, the CDR3 is TGTGCCAGCAGCTCCAGAAGGGACAGTTCTTCCGGGGAGCTGTTTTTT.

Only a few counts were recorded for this clone. This chain uses TRBV6-5 with TRBJ2-1, with D uncertain. This CDR3 region has 13 residues. V was clipped by 2 bases and J by 4 bases, with 6 bases between them. CDR1 and CDR2 from the germline V gene are MNHEY and SVGAGI. The CDR3 reads CASSYGGYNEQFF. The CDR3 DNA reads TGTGCCAGCAGTTACGGCGGATACAATGAGCAGTTCTTC.

The CDR3 DNA sequence: TGTGCCGTGGATTCGAGGGCGGCCGGGAATGAGCAGTTCTTC. This encodes CAVDSRAAGNEQFF. J is TRBJ2-1 and V is TRBV10-3; D may be TRBD2 (5 bases). The CDR3 totals 14 residues. CDR1 ENHRY and CDR2 SYGVKD come from the germline V gene. V dropped 11 bases and J dropped 7 bases, with 21 bases sitting between them.

This chain links TRBV4-3 with TRBJ2-2; 7 positions agree with TRBD2. Germline CDR1 LGHNA, CDR2 YSLEER. There are 15 residues in the CDR3. Trimming removed 0 bases from V and 5 bases from J; junction bases left unmatched: 3. The DNA of the CDR3 is TGCGCCAGCAGCCAAGATACAGCGGGGACCGGGGAGCTGTTTTTT. This codes for CASSQDTAGTGELFF.

The chain carries TRBV6-5 and TRBJ1-5, with 8 bases identical to TRBD1. Trimming removed 9 bases from V and 5 bases from J; junction bases left unmatched: 6. Germline V gene lookup returns CDR1 MNHEY and CDR2 SVGAGI. CDR3 size: 13 residues. CDR3 DNA sequence: TGTGCCAGTGGACAGGGCTCTTATCAGCCCCAGCATTTT. Translation gives CASGQGSYQPQHF.

The chain links TRBV28 to TRBJ1-5; D is ambiguous. V shed 8 bases and J shed 4 bases, with 9 bases lying between them. Germline V CDR1 and CDR2: MDHEN, SYDVKM. The CDR3 runs 12 residues. The CDR3 coding sequence is TGTGCCAGCGAAACAGCAAATCAGCCCCAGCATTTT. Translation gives CASETANQPQHF.

The CDR3 reads CASSGTGDNHGYTF. The CDR3 nucleotides are TGTGCCAGCAGTGGGACAGGGGATAATCATGGCTACACCTTC. V usage is TRBV27 and J usage is TRBJ1-2, with 10 bases fitting TRBD1. Looked up from germline, CDR1 is MNHEY and CDR2 is SMNVEV (reference sequence). V dropped 5 bases and J dropped 6; count of bases not matched to a gene: 6. The CDR3 consists of 14 residues.

J is TRBJ2-7 and V is TRBV7-9; 8 bases align to TRBD2. Per germline, CDR1 SEHNR and CDR2 FQNEAQ (reference sequence). CDR3 length: 14 residues. V shed 5 bases and J 5 bases; nucleotides not matched to a gene: 8. CDR3 protein: CASSTTGGLDEQYF. The CDR3 DNA reads as TGTGCCAGCAGCACGACGGGAGGGTTGGACGAGCAGTACTTC.

The CDR3 region has the DNA TGTGCCAGCAGTCCCCTAGGGGGTTCCACCTTCTACGAGCAGTACTTC. The encoded protein is CASSPLGGSTFYEQYF. The gene calls are TRBV28 and TRBJ2-7, with D tentatively TRBD1 (6 bases). Germline values: CDR1 MDHEN, CDR2 SYDVKM. V dropped 5 bases and J dropped 3 bases, with 20 bases sitting between them. The CDR3 loop spans 16 amino acids.

V and J are TRBV6-5 and TRBJ1-6, with 7 nucleotides matching TRBD1. Germline loops: CDR1 MNHEY, CDR2 SVGAGI. V gave up 1 base and J gave up 8 bases; unmatched junction bases: 2. The CDR3 covers 14 residues. This chain's CDR3 is CASSYWQGDSPLHF. The CDR3 DNA is TGTGCCAGCAGTTACTGGCAGGGGGATTCACCCCTCCACTTT.

This clone was seen a single time. The rearrangement joins TRBV12-3 or TRBV12-4 to TRBJ1-5; 7 bases line up with TRBD1. The CDR3 consists of 13 residues. Unmatched junction bases numbered 9, after V lost 7 bases and J lost 9 bases. The CDR3 sequence: CASNRGTALPQHF. Here the CDR3 DNA reads TGTGCCAGCAATAGGGGGACAGCGTTGCCCCAGCATTTT.

This chain links TRBV12-3 or TRBV12-4 with TRBJ1-2; a weak D match, TRBD1 (5 bases). The V and J ends lost 7 bases and 8 bases respectively, with 17 bases between them. The CDR3 consists of 13 residues. For the CDR3, the DNA is TGTGCCAGCACCGACAGTGACGGCAGGGGCTACACCTTC. Encoded protein: CASTDSDGRGYTF.

This clone has only one observation. V usage is TRBV28 and J usage is TRBJ1-3; D remains ambiguous. The CDR3 sequence is 11 residues long. The germline V and J ends were trimmed by 7 bases and 5 bases, with 6 bases remaining between them. CDR1 is MDHEN, CDR2 SYDVKM, per germline. CDR3 in amino acids: CASTGRNTIYF. CDR3 sequence (DNA): TGTGCCAGCACAGGCCGAAACACCATATATTTT.

The chain joins TRBV24-1 to TRBJ1-3, with D unresolved. The V and J ends lost 8 bases and 7 bases respectively, with 8 bases between them. The CDR3 contains 11 residues. In germline, CDR1 is KGHDR, CDR2 SFDVKD. This CDR3 is CATTAGNTIYF. The CDR3 DNA sequence: TGTGCCACCACCGCCGGGAACACCATATATTTT.

The chain recombines TRBV29-1 with TRBJ2-1, with 7 bases aligning to TRBD2. The CDR3 runs 13 residues. Germline loops: CDR1 SQVTM, CDR2 ANQGSEA. The CDR3 here is CSLGGGLKNEQFF. CDR3 in DNA: TGCAGTCTGGGGGGGGGTTTGAAGAATGAGCAGTTCTTC.

V is TRBV10-3 and J is TRBJ2-1; 9 nucleotides align to TRBD2. V lost 8 bases and J lost 6; bases outside the gene matches: 8. This CDR3 is 14 amino acids long. CDR1 ENHRY and CDR2 SYGVKD come from the germline V gene. The CDR3 here is CAIGVAGGPNEQFF. CDR3 nucleotides: TGTGCCATCGGGGTTGCGGGGGGGCCCAATGAGCAGTTCTTC.

J is TRBJ2-1 and V is TRBV27; 8 bases are a match to TRBD2. V lost 5 bases to trimming and J lost 2 bases; unmatched junction nucleotides: 5. This CDR3 is built from 15 residues. Germline V gene lookup returns CDR1 MNHEY and CDR2 SMNVEV (reference sequence). The CDR3 sequence: CASSPLAGTYNEQFF. DNA for the CDR3: TGTGCCAGCAGTCCATTAGCGGGAACCTACAATGAGCAGTTCTTC.